This passage covers 6 T cell receptor beta chains from one sample sequenced in a study of blood T cell repertoires in COVID-19 (dated by TCRdb to the early 2020s). The receptor library was made with the immunoSEQ multiplex PCR assay. In its TCRdb copy, this immuneACCESS table keeps in-frame sequences only and misses some clones. Where compared with another copy, unresolved V genes explain less than half of these, and the others have no known cause. The sample yields around 99,000 clones; less than 95% were counted once. The ten largest account for just over 5% of the sample. Sequenced: peripheral blood. All receptors derive from a man aged 45-65 years with acute or convalescent COVID-19.

The CDR3: CASSEGDYLQETQYF. The CDR3 nucleotides are TGTGCCAGCAGCGAAGGGGACTACCTACAAGAGACCCAGTACTTC. The V and J genes are TRBV21-1 and TRBJ2-5; no check of the table's D call, TRBD2, against the DNA was made. TRBV21-1 is reported as a pseudogene. The CDR3 loop spans 15 amino acids.

This chain joins TRBV5-6 and TRBJ1-1; D is ambiguous. The CDR3 covers 12 residues. CDR1 and CDR2 from the germline V gene are SGHDT and YYEEEE. The V end lost 1 base, the J end lost 4 bases, and 5 bases lay between the germline ends. The CDR3 coding sequence is TGTGCCAGCAGCTTGCGAGGCACTGAAGCTTTCTTT. Its protein is CASSLRGTEAFF.

The CDR3 spells CAWRSGTSNEQFF. Here the CDR3 DNA reads TGTGCCTGGAGGTCCGGAACTAGCAATGAGCAGTTCTTC. The chain couples TRBV30 to TRBJ2-1, with D possibly being TRBD2 (5 bases). Trimming removed 3 bases at V and 6 bases at J, with 12 bases between. The CDR3 loop spans 13 amino acids. The germline V gene encodes CDR1 GTSNPN and CDR2 SVGIG (reference sequence).

The V gene is TRBV6-5, the J gene TRBJ2-5; the D is unclear. CDR3 length: 14 amino acids. Per the germline V gene, CDR1 is MNHEY and CDR2 is SVGAGI. V lost 0 bases, J lost 2 bases, and 7 bases lay in between. The CDR3 DNA follows: TGTGCCAGCAGTTACTCGACACAACAAGAGACCCAGTACTTC. This sequence encodes CASSYSTQQETQYF.

CDR3 residues: CASSVSGVTEAFF. CDR3 bases: TGTGCCAGCAGCGTATCCGGGGTCACTGAAGCTTTCTTT. This chain uses TRBV9 with TRBJ1-1; D remains unclear. Trimming stripped 1 base from V and 4 bases from J, with 8 bases between. CDR3 size: 13 residues. Per germline, CDR1 SGDLS and CDR2 YYNGEE. Based on the CDR3 plus reference TRBV9 and TRBJ1-1, the full variable domain is DSGVTQTPKHLITATGQRVTLRCSPRSGDLSVYWYQQSLDQGLQFLIQYYNGEERAKGNILERFSAQQFPDLHSELNLSSLELGDSALYFCASSVSGVTEAFFGQGTRLTVV.

This chain joins TRBV7-2 and TRBJ2-3; 8 bases map to TRBD2. Trimming at V came to 1 base and at J to 3 bases, leaving 6 bases not matched to a gene. The CDR3 spans 16 residues. Germline loops: CDR1 SGHTA, CDR2 FQGNSA. Written as DNA, the CDR3 is TGTGCCAGCAGCTTAGATCCGGCGGGAGGAACAGATACGCAGTATTTT. This translates into CASSLDPAGGTDTQYF.